This paragraph covers one T cell receptor (beta chain) sequence. Its antigen is currently unknown. The authors built TCR beta libraries using iRepertoire HTBI primers and Arm-PCR of CDR3 regions. Each CDR3 protein is one row after TCRdb ran MiXCR on the multiplex PCR reads. The sample lists hundreds of thousands of distinct CDR3 sequences, around 15% seen once, with about 20% in the top ten. Time point specified: newly diagnosed GD, antithyroid drugs for less than 3 months. PBMC-derived RNA was used for the TCR library. The data derive from a study of regulatory T cells in long-lasting Graves disease. Broader study findings: Sample size was small, which may have lowered accuracy.

V was cut by 0 bases and J by 4 bases, with 12 bases left in between. Looked up from germline, CDR1 is DFQATT and CDR2 is SNEGSKA (reference sequence). The CDR3 length is 14 residues. The genes are TRBV20-1 and TRBJ1-2; weak D call: TRBD1 (5 bases). This TCR came from a female donor with Graves disease. This sample comprised peripheral blood mononuclear cells (PBMCs), obtained at new diagnosis, from a patient treated with antithyroid drugs. The CDR3 nucleotides read TGCAGTGCTAGAGAGAGGGGCCAGGTCTATGGCTACACCTTC. It specifies CSARERGQVYGYTF.